This is a list of T cell receptor beta chains from one sample in a study of CD8+CD57+ T cells in acquired aplastic anemia. TCRdb reprocessed the reads via MiXCR and lists one record per CDR3 protein. The table includes about 200,000 distinct CDR3 sequences, around 50% detected once. Sequencing used sorted CD4+, CD8+, or CD8+CD57+ T cells (not recorded which) from PBMCs. These receptors all stem from a human donor with aplastic anemia. Both conserved end residues are part of each CDR3. The D gene is left open where the match is weak. Where a row states a size, it is once, few, many or the class of an expanded clone; other rows omit it.

J gene | D gene | clone size | V gene | CDR3 length | CDR3 DNA | CDR3 protein
TRBJ1-4 | NA | NA | TRBV20-1 | 14 | TGCAGTGCTAGAGATACCGAGGGGGGTGAAAAATTGTTTTTT | CSARDTEGGEKLFF
TRBJ2-3 | NA | many | TRBV5-1 | 14 | TGCGCCAGCAGCTTGGGGGCCCTCACAGATACGCAGTATTTT | CASSLGALTDTQYF
TRBJ2-3 | NA | once | TRBV19 | 13 | TGTGCCAGTAGGAGGGACGGGATGGATACGCAGTATTTT | CASRRDGMDTQYF
TRBJ1-1 | TRBD1 | NA | TRBV28 | 16 | TGTGCCAGCAGTTCACCCGGGACAGGGGGCCGGACTGAAGCTTTCTTT | CASSSPGTGGRTEAFF
TRBJ2-7 | NA | many | TRBV7-9 | 15 | TGTGCCAGCAGCCGACAAGGGGGGCGCAGCTACGAGCAGTACTTC | CASSRQGGRSYEQYF
TRBJ1-2 | NA | NA | TRBV10-3 | 13 | TGTGCCATCAGTTGGTCGGCCGCGGATGGCTACACCTTC | CAISWSAADGYTF
TRBJ2-5 | TRBD1 | NA | TRBV20-1 | 13 | TGCAGTGCTACGACAGGGGGAAAAGAGACCCAGTACTTC | CSATTGGKETQYF
TRBJ2-3 | NA | NA | TRBV30 | 15 | TGTGCCTGGAGTGTGGGACCGGGGAGCACAGATACGCAGTATTTT | CAWSVGPGSTDTQYF
TRBJ2-7 | TRBD1 | few | TRBV2 | 14 | TGTGCCAGCAGTGGCGGGACAGGGGTCCACGAGCAGTACTTC | CASSGGTGVHEQYF
TRBJ2-7 | NA | NA | TRBV5-1 | 14 | TGCGCCAGCAGCCTTGTATGGGGGGAAAGTGAGCAGTACTTC | CASSLVWGESEQYF
TRBJ2-3 | TRBD1 | many | TRBV24-1 | 16 | TGTGCCACCAGTGATCCGAGGACAGGGAACACAGATACGCAGTATTTT | CATSDPRTGNTDTQYF
TRBJ2-4 | NA | NA | TRBV7-8 | 16 | TGTGCCAGCAGCCCTGCGGTGGGTGGGGCCAAAAACATTCAGTACTTC | CASSPAVGGAKNIQYF
TRBJ1-1 | TRBD1 | few | TRBV7-9 | 15 | TGTGCCAGCGGCTCAGGGGGGGGTCCGAACACTGAAGCTTTCTTT | CASGSGGGPNTEAFF
TRBJ2-1 | NA | many | TRBV5-1 | 14 | TGCGCCAGCAGCTCCGTAGCGGCTTACAATGAGCAGTTCTTC | CASSSVAAYNEQFF
TRBJ2-5 | NA | many | TRBV2 | 10 | TGTGCCAGCAGTGGGGAGACCCAGTACTTC | CASSGETQYF
TRBJ1-2 | NA | NA | TRBV4-1 | 16 | TGCGCCAGCAGCCAAGATGCGCCAGGGCCCGGTGATGGCTACACCTTC | CASSQDAPGPGDGYTF
TRBJ1-2 | TRBD1 | few | TRBV2 | 17 | TGTGCCAGCAGTGAAGCTGCGTCGATGGACAGGGACTATGGCTACACCTTC | CASSEAASMDRDYGYTF
TRBJ1-5 | TRBD1 | NA | TRBV24-1 | 13 | TGTGCCACCGGGACAGGGTTCAATCAGCCCCAGCATTTT | CATGTGFNQPQHF
TRBJ2-5 | TRBD2 | NA | TRBV20-1 | 15 | TGCAGTGCTAGTCCTAGCGGGGGCACAAGAGAAACCCAGTACTTC | CSASPSGGTRETQYF
TRBJ2-7 | NA | NA | TRBV5-8 | 16 | TGTGCCAGCAGCCCCCTACTGGGGCCGAGCTCCTACGAGCAGTACTTC | CASSPLLGPSSYEQYF
TRBJ2-1 | TRBD2 | NA | TRBV14 | 15 | TGTGCCAGCAGCCGACTTAGCGGGGGGGCCTATGAGCAGTTCTTC | CASSRLSGGAYEQFF
TRBJ1-2 | NA | once | TRBV2 | 13 | TGTGCCAGCAGTGTTGCAGGGACATATGGCTACACCTTC | CASSVAGTYGYTF
TRBJ1-5 | NA | NA | TRBV2 | 18 | TGTGCCATCAGTGAGTCTAGGAGTGGGCAGGCGATTAATCAGCCCCAGCATTTT | CAISESRSGQAINQPQHF
TRBJ1-5 | NA | NA | TRBV7-9 | 14 | TGTGCCAGCAGCTTAGCGACAGTTAATCAGCCCCAGCATTTT | CASSLATVNQPQHF
TRBJ2-5 | NA | many | TRBV11-2 | 13 | TGTGCCAGCAGCCGAGAGGTGGAAGAGACCCAGTACTTC | CASSREVEETQYF
TRBJ1-4 | TRBD1 | many | TRBV12-3/TRBV12-4 | 14 | TGTGCCAGCAGTTCTACAGGGGGGAATGAAAAACTGTTTTTT | CASSSTGGNEKLFF
TRBJ1-1 | NA | many | TRBV6-1 | 13 | TGTGCCAGCAGTGCCAGAGCGAACACTGAAGCTTTCTTT | CASSARANTEAFF
TRBJ1-2 | TRBD1 | NA | TRBV12-3/TRBV12-4 | 12 | TGTGCCAGCACCGACAGGGTGAGAGGCTACACCTTC | CASTDRVRGYTF
TRBJ1-2 | NA | NA | TRBV5-6 | 13 | TGTGCCAGCAGTGAAGTGGGACGCTATGGCTACACCTTC | CASSEVGRYGYTF
TRBJ1-1 | TRBD1 | NA | TRBV20-1 | 14 | TGCAGTGCCAAGGTGACAGGGGGCATCACTGAAGCTTTCTTT | CSAKVTGGITEAFF
TRBJ2-7 | TRBD1 | NA | TRBV5-1 | 14 | TGCGCCAGCAGCCCGGGACAGGGAACCCACGAGCAGTACTTC | CASSPGQGTHEQYF
TRBJ1-6 | NA | NA | TRBV9 | 16 | TGTGCCAGCAGCGTCGGGGGGGGCGGGGGGAATTCACCCCTCCACTTT | CASSVGGGGGNSPLHF
TRBJ1-6 | NA | many | TRBV25-1 | 15 | TGTGCCAGCAGGGCGTGGGAAAGCGATAATTCACCCCTCCACTTT | CASRAWESDNSPLHF
TRBJ1-1 | NA | NA | TRBV12-3/TRBV12-4 | 16 | TGTGCCAGCAGGGGACTAGCGGGCCAATTGAACACTGAAGCTTTCTTT | CASRGLAGQLNTEAFF
TRBJ1-4 | TRBD1 | NA | TRBV4-1 | 15 | TGCGCCAGCTCCGGGGGGGGACAGGGGGGTGAAAAACTGTTTTTT | CASSGGGQGGEKLFF
TRBJ1-3 | NA | NA | TRBV19 | 15 | TGTGCCAGTAGTATAGACAGGAACGCTGGAAACACCATATATTTT | CASSIDRNAGNTIYF
TRBJ2-5 | NA | many | TRBV20-1 | 15 | TGCAGTGCGACAGACCCCCGGGGGCCTCAAGAGACCCAGTACTTC | CSATDPRGPQETQYF
TRBJ2-1 | NA | NA | TRBV20-1 | 11 | TGCAGTGCTCCCCGGCTCAATGAGCAGTTCTTC | CSAPRLNEQFF
TRBJ2-3 | NA | NA | TRBV24-1 | 14 | TGTGCCACCAGTGATTGGCGGGACACAGATACGCAGTATTTT | CATSDWRDTDTQYF
TRBJ2-1 | NA | NA | TRBV7-2 | 16 | TGTGCCAGCAGCAGAGAGGGTCCTAGCTCCTACAATGAGCAGTTCTTC | CASSREGPSSYNEQFF
TRBJ1-4 | NA | NA | TRBV2 | 15 | TGTGCCAGCACCCCAAGACCCACCGATGAGGAAAAACTGTTTTTT | CASTPRPTDEEKLFF
TRBJ2-1 | TRBD2 | many | TRBV10-3 | 16 | TGTGCCATCAGTGAGTTAGCGGGGAGCTCCTACAATGAGCAGTTCTTC | CAISELAGSSYNEQFF
TRBJ1-6 | NA | NA | TRBV12-3/TRBV12-4 | 12 | TGTGCCAGCAGGGTGGGGAGTTCACCCCTCCACTTT | CASRVGSSPLHF
TRBJ2-5 | TRBD2 | NA | TRBV19 | 19 | TGTGCCAGTAGTATGGGACTAGCGGGAGGAGGGACGGGGCGAGAGACCCAGTACTTC | CASSMGLAGGGTGRETQYF
TRBJ2-2 | NA | NA | TRBV9 | 12 | TGTGCCAGCAGCGTAGGGACAGGGGAGCTGTTTTTT | CASSVGTGELFF
TRBJ1-1 | NA | NA | TRBV20-1 | 14 | TGCAGTGCTAGCATCAGGGCGGGTGCGGCTGAAGCTTTCTTT | CSASIRAGAAEAFF
TRBJ1-2 | NA | NA | TRBV2 | 14 | TGTGCCAGCAGAGGGCGTAAAGAACACTATGGCTACACCTTC | CASRGRKEHYGYTF
TRBJ1-6 | TRBD1 | medium-sized | TRBV15 | 16 | TGTGCCACCAGCAGAGGGGGGGACAGGGGATCCTCACCCCTCCACTTT | CATSRGGDRGSSPLHF
TRBJ1-1 | TRBD1 | many | TRBV19 | 15 | TGTGCCAGTAGTCCGGGGACAGCAGGTGAGACAGAAGCTTTCTTT | CASSPGTAGETEAFF
TRBJ2-2 | NA | many | TRBV5-1 | 16 | TGCGCCAGCAGCTTGAGGGTGCAGGGTGACACCGGGGAGCTGTTTTTT | CASSLRVQGDTGELFF
TRBJ2-1 | NA | few | TRBV29-1 | 12 | TGCAGCGTGGGGATGGGATCGGGTGAGCAGTTCTTC | CSVGMGSGEQFF
TRBJ2-1 | TRBD1 | NA | TRBV12-5 | 18 | TGTGCTAGTGGTTTCTCGGCCGGGACAGGTACCCTACGGGATGAGCAGTTCTTC | CASGFSAGTGTLRDEQFF
TRBJ2-1 | NA | NA | TRBV7-9 | 13 | TGTGCCAGCAGCTTAGTAGCAGGGGCCGAGCAGTTCTTC | CASSLVAGAEQFF
TRBJ1-6 | TRBD1 | NA | TRBV7-4 | 13 | TGTGCCAGCAGCTTCAGGGGGCTTTCACCCCTCCACTTT | CASSFRGLSPLHF
TRBJ1-2 | NA | many | TRBV6-5 | 16 | TGTGCCAGCAGTTACTCCCCTTTGACCAAGAACTATGGCTACACCTTC | CASSYSPLTKNYGYTF
TRBJ2-5 | TRBD1 | many | TRBV29-1 | 12 | TGCAGCGTTGTACAGGGGGCAGAGACCCAGTACTTC | CSVVQGAETQYF
TRBJ2-1 | NA | NA | TRBV9 | 11 | TGTGCCAGCAGCGTAGACTATGAGCAGTTCTTC | CASSVDYEQFF
TRBJ2-5 | TRBD1 | many | TRBV20-1 | 12 | TGCAGTGCTAGACCGGACAGGGAGACCCAGTACTTC | CSARPDRETQYF
TRBJ2-7 | NA | few | TRBV5-1 | 13 | TGCGCCAGCAGCTTTGGAGTCTCCTACGAGCAGTACTTC | CASSFGVSYEQYF
TRBJ1-4 | TRBD1 | once | TRBV2 | 15 | TGTGCCAGCAGCTCTGGGGGGACAGGGCTTGAAAAACTGTTTTTT | CASSSGGTGLEKLFF